Below are 2 T cell receptor beta chains sequenced from a single sample in a study of cytotoxic CD8 clonotypes in ibrutinib-treated CLL. Produced via immunoSEQ multiplex PCR; TCRdb's table is partial and in-frame only. The data hold about 180,000 clones, with under 90% observed a single time. The sample here was PBMCs, taken after 24 months of ibrutinib treatment. These receptors were collected from a human donor with chronic lymphocytic leukemia.

The gene calls are TRBV7-3 and TRBJ1-1, with 7 bases matching TRBD1. V shed 3 bases, J shed 4 bases, and the junction held 2 bases outside the gene matches. Per the germline V gene, CDR1 is SGHTA and CDR2 is FQGTGA. This CDR3 region has 13 residues. The CDR3 nucleotides are TGTGCCAGCAGCTTGGGACAGATCACTGAAGCTTTCTTT. Residues: CASSLGQITEAFF.

The sample holds one count of this clone. This chain links TRBV18 with TRBJ1-3; D remains ambiguous. CDR1 is KGHSH, CDR2 LQKENI, per germline. The CDR3 has 15 residues. Trimming removed 3 bases from V and 4 bases from J, with 13 bases in between. DNA of the CDR3: TGTGCCAGCTCACCCAAGGGTTTAATCGGAAACACCATATATTTT. Protein sequence: CASSPKGLIGNTIYF.